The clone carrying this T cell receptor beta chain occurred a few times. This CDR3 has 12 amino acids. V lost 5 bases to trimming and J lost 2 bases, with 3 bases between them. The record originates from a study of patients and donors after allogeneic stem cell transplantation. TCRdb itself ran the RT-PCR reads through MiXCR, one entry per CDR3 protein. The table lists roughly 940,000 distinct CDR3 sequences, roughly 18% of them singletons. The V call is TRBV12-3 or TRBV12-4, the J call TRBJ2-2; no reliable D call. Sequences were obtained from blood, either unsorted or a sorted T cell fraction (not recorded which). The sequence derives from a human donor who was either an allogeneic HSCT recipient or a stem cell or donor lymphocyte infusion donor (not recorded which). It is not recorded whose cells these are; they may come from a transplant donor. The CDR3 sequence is CASSNNTGELFF. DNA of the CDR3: TGTGCCAGCAGTAATAACACCGGGGAGCTGTTTTTT.